These 10 T cell receptor beta chains were sequenced from one sample in a study of blood T cell repertoires in COVID-19. The repertoire was sequenced with immunoSEQ multiplex PCR; TCRdb's copy has only in-frame clones and lacks some. The sample carries about 250,000 clones, around 83% recorded once. The specimen was peripheral blood. The receptors were sampled from a man older than 75 with acute or convalescent COVID-19.

The chain links TRBV7-9 to TRBJ2-3, with 7 positions matching TRBD1. This CDR3 is 15 amino acids long. Per the germline V gene, CDR1 is SEHNR and CDR2 is FQNEAQ (reference sequence). After removal of 3 bases from V and 1 base from J, the junction contained 4 bases not matched to a gene. The DNA of the CDR3 is TGTGCCAGCAGCTTCCGCGGACAGGGCACAGATACGCAGTATTTT. Translated: CASSFRGQGTDTQYF.

The rearrangement links TRBV6-5 to TRBJ2-7, with a weak D call TRBD1 (5 bases). CDR1 and CDR2 (germline): MNHEY, SVGAGI. V was clipped by 1 base and J by 4 bases, with 11 bases between them. This CDR3 is built from 14 residues. CDR3 sequence (DNA): TGTGCCAGCAGTTACTTAAGGTCAGGGTACGAGCAGTACTTC. It encodes CASSYLRSGYEQYF.

This chain joins TRBV19 and TRBJ2-1; TRBD2 might be the D (6 bases). Trimming removed 1 base from V and 4 bases from J, with 17 bases in between. This CDR3 has 17 residues. Germline V gene sequence: CDR1 LNHDA, CDR2 SQIVND (reference sequence). DNA for the CDR3: TGTGCCAGTAGTATAGCCCCATCCCTCGCGGGGTACAATGAGCAGTTCTTC. Amino acid sequence: CASSIAPSLAGYNEQFF.

The chain employs TRBV19 and TRBJ1-1; 8 nucleotides line up with TRBD1. CDR1 is LNHDA and CDR2 is SQIVND in the germline V gene (reference sequence). The V and J ends lost 4 bases and 7 bases, in that order; junction bases with no gene match: 23. The CDR3 is 19 residues long. The CDR3 sequence: CASSTRTGKATGRVNEAFF. CDR3 bases: TGTGCCAGTAGTACCCGGACAGGGAAGGCTACAGGACGGGTCAATGAAGCTTTCTTT.

The chain combines TRBV7-6 with TRBJ1-3; possibly TRBD1 for D (6 bases). This CDR3 is 16 amino acids long. With 3 bases removed from V and 0 bases from J, the gap between germline ends came to 12 bases. CDR1 is SGHVS, CDR2 FNYEAQ, per germline. CDR3 in DNA: TGTGCCAGCAGCTTGGACAGTGCTAGCTCTGGAAACACCATATATTTT. Its protein product is CASSLDSASSGNTIYF.

J is TRBJ2-7 and V is TRBV10-3, with 9 bases fitting TRBD1. The CDR3 consists of 14 residues. Trimming took 3 bases from V and 2 from J; bases not matched to a gene: 2. Germline V gene data show CDR1 as ENHRY and CDR2 as SYGVKD. The CDR3 loop is CAISEGTGPYEQYF. In DNA, the CDR3 is TGTGCCATCAGTGAAGGGACAGGGCCCTACGAGCAGTACTTC.

V is TRBV19 and J is TRBJ2-2; TRBD1 is a possible D gene (8 bases). The CDR3 loop spans 18 amino acids. V gave up 7 bases and J gave up 3 bases, with 24 bases separating them. Germline V gives CDR1 LNHDA, CDR2 SQIVND (reference sequence). The CDR3 nucleotides are TGTGCCAGTACCCTGCGGAGACAGGGGAGGGTAGACACCGGGGAGCTGTTTTTT. This codes for CASTLRRQGRVDTGELFF.

The chain joins TRBV6-5 to TRBJ2-7; 8 bases map to TRBD2. Germline V lookup: CDR1 MNHEY, CDR2 SVGAGI. J gave up 6 bases and V 2 bases, and 6 bases lay outside the gene matches. The CDR3 runs to 14 residues. For the CDR3, the DNA is TGTGCCAGCAGTTACCCGGGACTAGGAGGCGAGCAGTACTTC. This sequence encodes CASSYPGLGGEQYF.

The genes are TRBV10-3 and TRBJ2-1; TRBD2 matches at 14 bases. The CDR3 is 17 residues long. The J segment lost 8 bases and the V segment lost 0 bases, leaving 6 bases of the junction unmatched. Germline V gene sequence: CDR1 ENHRY, CDR2 SYGVKD. The CDR3 protein is CAISESEGLAGDDEQFF. The CDR3 DNA follows: TGTGCCATCAGTGAGTCGGAGGGACTAGCGGGAGACGATGAGCAGTTCTTC.

CDR3 coding DNA: TGTGCCAGCAGCGAGGGGAGCGGGAGGGCCTACAATGAGCAGTTCTTC. Its translation is CASSEGSGRAYNEQFF. This chain links TRBV11-2 with TRBJ2-1, with 10 bases identical to TRBD2. V was pared by 5 bases and J by 2 bases, with 6 bases of the junction left unmatched. The CDR3 extends over 16 amino acids. Germline CDR1 and CDR2: SGHAT and FQNNGV.